This T cell receptor beta chain stems from a study of T cells in Graves' hyperthyroidism and ophthalmopathy. Ophthalmopathy patients all had a Clinical Activity Score of at least 3, a NOSPECS grade of at least 4 and disease under 3 months old. Thyroid ultrasound and orbital computed tomography, with clinical symptoms and serum thyroxine and TRAb, informed diagnoses. TCR beta CDR3 region amplification was performed from RNA transcripts. Researchers ran a first-round RT-PCR on the TCR CDR3 using the HTBI primer set. MiXCR was run by TCRdb on the multiplex PCR reads, yielding one entry per CDR3 protein. The data contain fewer than 40,000 distinct CDR3 sequences, around 52% of them singletons. From germline, CDR1 is SNHLY and CDR2 FYNNEI. The junction had 9 bases not matched to a gene; V was cut back by 7 bases and J by 5 bases. The CDR3 has 15 residues.

The origin of this receptor is a woman aged 40 to 55 with Graves' ophthalmopathy. The V call is TRBV2, the J call TRBJ2-7, with 12 nucleotides matching TRBD1. The sample consisted of blood. Written as DNA, the CDR3 is TGTGCCAGCACCTCAGGGGGGACAGGGGGCCACGAGCAGTACTTC. Encoded protein: CASTSGGTGGHEQYF.